Each of the 19 T cell receptor beta chains below was sequenced from the same sample in a study of cytomegalovirus exposure and HLA in healthy donors. The primer mix had 60 Vbeta and 13 Jbeta primers. TCRdb's table, derived via immunoSEQ multiplex PCR, lists solely in-frame clones and lacks some. Of just under 250,000 clones in the sample, 82% are singletons; the top ten hold 5.4%. The sample was PBMCs. These receptors were collected from a middle-aged woman in good health and CMV-seropositive.

V gene TRBV6-1 combines with J gene TRBJ1-1, with D tentatively TRBD1 (5 bases). V was clipped by 6 bases and J by 1 base, with 12 bases between them. CDR1 and CDR2 (germline): MNHNS, SASEGT. The CDR3 consists of 14 residues. CDR3 in amino acids: CASRTYGQNTEAFF. The DNA for the CDR3 is TGTGCCAGCAGGACTTATGGACAGAACACTGAAGCTTTCTTT.

The V call is TRBV13, the J call TRBJ1-5; D is undetermined. V was pared by 2 bases and J by 6 bases, with 38 bases between. The CDR3 has 23 residues. In germline, CDR1 is PRHDT, CDR2 FYEKMQ (reference sequence). The DNA for the CDR3 is TGTGCCAGCAGCTTATCTCGTCCACAGTCGCCAATCCCTGGAGGACTGGGTACTCAGCCCCAGCATTTT. This sequence encodes CASSLSRPQSPIPGGLGTQPQHF.

This sequence joins TRBV2 and TRBJ2-6, with D possibly matching TRBD2 (6 bases). The CDR3 runs 15 residues. Trimming stripped 6 bases from V and 2 bases from J, with 11 bases between. The germline V gene has CDR1 SNHLY and CDR2 FYNNEI. The CDR3 protein is CASSTWGAGANVLTF. The CDR3 coding sequence is TGTGCCAGCAGCACTTGGGGGGCTGGGGCCAACGTCCTGACTTTC.

The genes are TRBV7-6 and TRBJ2-2, with 13 bases matching TRBD2. This CDR3 spans 18 amino acids. V was clipped by 5 bases and J by 1 base; unmatched bases: 7. Germline values: CDR1 SGHVS, CDR2 FNYEAQ. CDR3 protein: CASSNRTSGSKNTGELFF. DNA of the CDR3: TGTGCCAGCAGCAATCGGACTAGCGGGAGTAAGAACACCGGGGAGCTGTTTTTT.

The chain has TRBV29-1 and TRBJ2-7; 12 bases line up with TRBD2. Germline V gene data show CDR1 as SQVTM and CDR2 as ANQGSEA. V was pared by 7 bases and J by 3 bases, with 7 bases of the junction left unmatched. The CDR3 loop spans 14 amino acids. The CDR3 loop is CSAASGRGGYEQYF. CDR3 nucleotide sequence: TGCAGCGCTGCTAGCGGGAGGGGCGGCTACGAGCAGTACTTC.

The chain has TRBV20-1 and TRBJ1-2; 7 bases are a match to TRBD1. The V gene end was trimmed by 6 bases and the J gene end by 8 bases; junction bases not matched to a gene: 6. CDR1 and CDR2 from the germline V gene are DFQATT and SNEGSKA (reference sequence). The CDR3 extends over 11 amino acids. DNA for the CDR3: TGCAGTGCCCAGGGGGGTCACGGCTACACCTTC. It yields the protein CSAQGGHGYTF.

The chain has TRBV10-3 and TRBJ2-1, with a possible D match to TRBD2 (6 bases). The length of the CDR3 is 15 residues. Between the trimmed V and J ends, which lost 2 bases and 8 bases, there was a span of 16 bases. The germline V gene encodes CDR1 ENHRY and CDR2 SYGVKD. CDR3: CAISEGGNGLDEQFF. CDR3 DNA: TGTGCCATCAGTGAGGGGGGGAATGGCCTGGATGAGCAGTTCTTC.

Here the CDR3 reads CASSLGQNTDTQYF. Here the CDR3 DNA reads TGCGCCAGCAGCTTAGGACAGAACACAGATACGCAGTATTTT. V is TRBV5-1 and J is TRBJ2-3, with D possibly matching TRBD1 (6 bases). The CDR3 consists of 14 residues. The germline CDR1 and CDR2 sequences are SGHRS and YFSETQ. Deletions cut 2 bases from V and 2 bases from J, with 9 bases between.

The rearrangement uses TRBV2 and TRBJ2-3; 9 nucleotides match TRBD1. This CDR3 has 15 residues. The V segment lost 5 bases and the J segment 6 bases; nucleotides outside the gene matches: 9. Germline V gene data show CDR1 as SNHLY and CDR2 as FYNNEI. Written as DNA, the CDR3 is TGTGCCAGCAGTATAAACACAGGGGGCTTGGATACGCAGTATTTT. Its protein product is CASSINTGGLDTQYF. Full variable domain (missing parts from reference TRBV2 and TRBJ2-3): EPEVTQTPSHQVTQMGQEVILRCVPISNHLYFYWYRQILGQKVEFLVSFYNNEISEKSEIFDDQFSVERPDGSNFTLKIRSTKLEDSAMYFCASSINTGGLDTQYFGPGTRLTVL.

This chain connects TRBV10-2 to TRBJ1-5; the match to TRBD1 covers 11 bases. This CDR3 contains 14 residues. The germline V gene encodes CDR1 WSHSY and CDR2 SAAADI. V trimming: 6 bases; J trimming: 6 bases; junction bases outside the gene matches: 4. CDR3 protein: CASREGTGGQPQHF. For the CDR3, the DNA is TGCGCCAGCAGAGAAGGGACAGGGGGTCAGCCCCAGCATTTT.

This chain links TRBV29-1 with TRBJ1-2, with 8 positions matching TRBD1. V gave up 6 bases and J gave up 0 bases; unmatched junction bases: 3. The germline V gene has CDR1 SQVTM and CDR2 ANQGSEA. The CDR3 runs 13 residues. The CDR3 DNA reads as TGCAGCGTAACAGGGGGTTCTAACTATGGCTACACCTTC. As protein: CSVTGGSNYGYTF.

The chain joins TRBV5-1 to TRBJ1-4; 12 bases agree with TRBD1. Germline CDR1 reads SGHRS; CDR2 reads YFSETQ. This CDR3 contains 15 residues. J lost 8 bases, V lost 4 bases, and 6 bases had no gene match. This CDR3 is CASSRTGTGGEKLFF. Here the CDR3 DNA reads TGCGCCAGCAGCAGGACCGGGACAGGGGGCGAAAAACTGTTTTTT.

The chain has TRBV29-1 and TRBJ2-5; tentatively, D is TRBD1 (5 bases). TRBJ2-7 explains the end of the DNA better; the J call may be wrong. The V gene's germline CDR1 is SQVTM and CDR2 ANQGSEA. CDR3 size: 12 residues. The CDR3 is CSVGGRSYEQYF. DNA of the CDR3: TGCAGCGTTGGGGGCAGATCCTACGAGCAGTACTTC.

The V and J genes are TRBV6-5 and TRBJ1-1; the match to TRBD1 covers 7 bases. Germline CDR1 and CDR2: MNHEY and SVGAGI. Trimming took 0 bases from V and 4 from J; bases not matched to a gene: 5. This CDR3 has 15 amino acids. The CDR3 here is CASSYSKGGLTEAFF. CDR3 nucleotide sequence: TGTGCCAGCAGTTACTCGAAAGGGGGCCTCACTGAAGCTTTCTTT.

This chain links TRBV5-1 with TRBJ2-1, with 7 nucleotides matching TRBD2. This CDR3 is 14 amino acids long. CDR1 and CDR2 (germline): SGHRS, YFSETQ. The V gene end was trimmed by 5 bases and the J gene end by 6 bases; junction bases not matched to a gene: 8. For the CDR3, the DNA is TGCGCCAGCAGTGCTCGAACTAGCGTCAATGAGCAGTTCTTC. Translating it yields CASSARTSVNEQFF.

This clone was seen a few times. The chain couples TRBV6-5 to TRBJ1-1; D not certain. This CDR3 contains 15 residues. Germline V gene sequence: CDR1 MNHEY, CDR2 SVGAGI. V dropped 2 bases and J dropped 4 bases, with 14 bases sitting between them. CDR3 DNA: TGTGCCAGCAGTTACCACCAACAGAGAAGCACTGAAGCTTTCTTT. Translation: CASSYHQQRSTEAFF.

This CDR3 is CAITSGGGSINEQYF. The DNA for the CDR3 is TGTGCCATCACATCCGGGGGCGGGAGCATCAACGAGCAGTACTTC. The rearrangement joins TRBV10-3 to TRBJ2-7, with D possibly matching TRBD2 (7 bases). Trimming cost V 7 bases and J 5 bases, with 21 bases left between them. The CDR3 length is 15 residues. Per germline, CDR1 ENHRY and CDR2 SYGVKD.

The chain is built from TRBV7-6 and TRBJ2-3; D might be TRBD2 (5 bases). Trimming left V 5 bases short and J 5 bases short, with 11 bases between. Germline CDR1 reads SGHVS; CDR2 reads FNYEAQ. CDR3 length: 13 residues. In nucleotides, the CDR3 is TGTGCCAGCAGCCCTTCCGGGGAAGATACGCAGTATTTT. This codes for CASSPSGEDTQYF.

This chain joins TRBV7-3 and TRBJ1-1, with D maybe TRBD1 (6 bases). Germline-derived CDR1 and CDR2 are SGHTA and FQGTGA. This CDR3 comprises 14 residues. Trimming shortened V by 5 bases and J by 0 bases, and 10 bases separated the two germline ends. The CDR3 coding sequence is TGTGCCAGCAGCCGTCAGGGGTTGAACACTGAAGCTTTCTTT. It encodes CASSRQGLNTEAFF.